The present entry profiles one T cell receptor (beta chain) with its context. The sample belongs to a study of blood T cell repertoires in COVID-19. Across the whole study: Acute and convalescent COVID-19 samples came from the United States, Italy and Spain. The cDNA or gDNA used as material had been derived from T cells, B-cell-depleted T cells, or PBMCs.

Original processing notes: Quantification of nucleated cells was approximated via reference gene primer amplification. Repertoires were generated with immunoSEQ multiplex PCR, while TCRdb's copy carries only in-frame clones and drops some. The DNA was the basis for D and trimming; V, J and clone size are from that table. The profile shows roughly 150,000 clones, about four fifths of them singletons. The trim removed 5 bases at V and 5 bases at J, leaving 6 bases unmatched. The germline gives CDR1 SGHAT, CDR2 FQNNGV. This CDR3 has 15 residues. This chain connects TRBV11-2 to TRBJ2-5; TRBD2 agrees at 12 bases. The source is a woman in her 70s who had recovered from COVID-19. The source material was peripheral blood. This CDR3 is CASSASGREGETQYF. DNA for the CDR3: TGTGCCAGCAGCGCTAGCGGGAGGGAAGGCGAGACCCAGTACTTC.